The TCR beta chain described here comes from a study of shared clonotypes between healthy human individuals. Authors' processing steps: In the immunoSEQ data, sequences were junction-only and lacked quality scores, so filtering differed. TCRdb's table, derived via immunoSEQ multiplex PCR, lists solely in-frame clones and lacks some. That table gives V, J and clone size, and the DNA gave D and trimming. The sample has about 2 million clones, 85% to 95% seen once; the top ten hold approximately 1%. As defined, naive CD8 cells were CD45RO-negative and positively selected for CCR7, with terminally differentiated effector memory CD45RA+ cells excluded. CDR3 length: 13 amino acids. V lost 0 bases and J lost 4, with 5 bases in between. The V gene's germline CDR1 is SGDLS and CDR2 YYNGEE.

The origin of this receptor is a man between 18 and 35 years old in good health. Sequenced material: naive CD8+ T cells sorted from blood. This chain uses TRBV9 with TRBJ1-5; no clear D. CDR3 sequence (DNA): TGTGCCAGCAGCGTAGCATATAATCAGCCCCAGCATTTT. The encoded protein is CASSVAYNQPQHF.